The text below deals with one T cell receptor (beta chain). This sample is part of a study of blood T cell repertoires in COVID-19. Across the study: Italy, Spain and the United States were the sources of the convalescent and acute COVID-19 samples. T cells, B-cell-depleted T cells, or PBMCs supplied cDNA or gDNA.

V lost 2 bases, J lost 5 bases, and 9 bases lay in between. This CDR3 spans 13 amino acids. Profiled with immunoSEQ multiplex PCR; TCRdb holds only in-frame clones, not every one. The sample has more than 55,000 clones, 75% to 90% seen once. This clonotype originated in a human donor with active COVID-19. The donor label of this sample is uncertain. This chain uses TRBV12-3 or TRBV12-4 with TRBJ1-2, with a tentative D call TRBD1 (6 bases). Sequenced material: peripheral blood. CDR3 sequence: CASSLYRDYGYTF. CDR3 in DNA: TGTGCCAGCAGTTTATACAGGGATTATGGCTACACCTTC.